These T cell receptor beta chains were read from a single sample in a study of lymphopenia after photon versus proton radiotherapy. Sequencing used immunoSEQ multiplex PCR; TCRdb keeps in-frame clones, though not all of them. The data hold about 50,000 clones, with roughly 90% observed a single time. Sample: peripheral blood, taken from a patient treated with photon-based radiotherapy. The receptors stem from a woman aged 40 to 55 with cholangiocarcinoma. Both conserved end residues are part of each CDR3. D genes are given only for firm matches. Clone size is shown for a subset of rows, as once, few, many or a class of expanded clone.

cdr3_aa: CASSLVAGGLDTQYF
cdr3_nt: TGTGCCAGCAGCTTAGTCGCGGGGGGTTTAGATACGCAGTATTTT
j_call: TRBJ2-3
v_call: TRBV11-2
d_call: TRBD2
clone_size: once

cdr3_aa: CAITGEQGIGYTF
cdr3_nt: TGTGCCATCACCGGGGAACAGGGCATTGGCTACACCTTC
j_call: TRBJ1-2
v_call: TRBV10-3
d_call: -
clone_size: -

cdr3_aa: CASSPRQFGGYTF
cdr3_nt: TGTGCCAGCAGTCCCCGACAGTTTGGGGGCTACACCTTC
j_call: TRBJ1-2
v_call: TRBV27
d_call: -
clone_size: -

cdr3_aa: CASSLVGLAVEQYF
cdr3_nt: TGTGCCAGCAGCTTAGTCGGCCTAGCGGTCGAGCAGTACTTC
j_call: TRBJ2-7
v_call: TRBV7-9
d_call: TRBD2
clone_size: once

cdr3_aa: CASSLAADTQYF
cdr3_nt: TGTGCCAGCAGCTTAGCAGCAGATACGCAGTATTTT
j_call: TRBJ2-3
v_call: TRBV7-3
d_call: -
clone_size: -

cdr3_aa: CASSFTTDTQYF
cdr3_nt: TGCGCCAGCAGCTTCACCACAGATACGCAGTATTTT
j_call: TRBJ2-3
v_call: TRBV5-1
d_call: -
clone_size: -

cdr3_aa: CASSRLNDLSEQFF
cdr3_nt: TGTGCCAGCAGCCGACTTAATGATCTGTCTGAGCAGTTCTTC
j_call: TRBJ2-1
v_call: TRBV7-8
d_call: -
clone_size: -

cdr3_aa: CASSLMGTGTGGIPEAFF
cdr3_nt: TGTGCCAGCAGCTTAATGGGGACGGGGACAGGGGGTATCCCTGAAGCTTTCTTT
j_call: TRBJ1-1
v_call: TRBV7-3
d_call: TRBD1
clone_size: -

cdr3_aa: CASSQATGTSGRTFFNEQFF
cdr3_nt: TGCGCCAGCAGCCAGGCTACCGGGACTAGCGGGAGGACTTTTTTCAATGAGCAGTTCTTC
j_call: TRBJ2-1
v_call: TRBV4-1
d_call: TRBD2
clone_size: once

cdr3_aa: CASSLGLYNEQFF
cdr3_nt: TGTGCCAGCAGCTTGGGACTTTACAATGAGCAGTTCTTC
j_call: TRBJ2-1
v_call: TRBV7-2
d_call: -
clone_size: -

cdr3_aa: CASSGGTGLSTKQYF
cdr3_nt: TGTGCCAGCAGCGGCGGGACAGGACTATCTACGAAGCAGTACTTC
j_call: TRBJ2-7
v_call: TRBV5-6
d_call: TRBD1
clone_size: few

cdr3_aa: CASSQGGLLGAETQYF
cdr3_nt: TGCGCCAGCAGCCAAGGGGGACTCCTTGGGGCAGAGACCCAGTACTTC
j_call: TRBJ2-5
v_call: TRBV4-1
d_call: -
clone_size: -

cdr3_aa: CASSPGTGYYEQYF
cdr3_nt: TGTGCCAGCAGCCCCGGGACAGGCTACTACGAGCAGTACTTC
j_call: TRBJ2-7
v_call: TRBV7-9
d_call: TRBD1
clone_size: once

cdr3_aa: CASSGHAGTDSSPLHF
cdr3_nt: TGTGCCAGCAGTGGGCATGCCGGGACAGATTCTTCACCCCTCCACTTT
j_call: TRBJ1-6
v_call: TRBV6-4
d_call: TRBD1
clone_size: -

cdr3_aa: CASSFLSGNEQYF
cdr3_nt: TGTGCCAGCAGTTTCCTGAGCGGGAACGAGCAGTACTTC
j_call: TRBJ2-7
v_call: TRBV28
d_call: TRBD2
clone_size: medium-sized

cdr3_aa: CASMLPGRGSYGYTF
cdr3_nt: TGTGCCAGTATGCTGCCGGGCCGTGGGTCCTATGGCTACACCTTC
j_call: TRBJ1-2
v_call: TRBV19
d_call: -
clone_size: -

cdr3_aa: CAWKPRGGAEQYF
cdr3_nt: TGTGCCTGGAAGCCCCGGGGGGGGGCCGAGCAGTACTTC
j_call: TRBJ2-7
v_call: TRBV30
d_call: TRBD2
clone_size: -

cdr3_aa: CASSLTRTGANTEAFF
cdr3_nt: TGCGCCAGCAGCTTGACGCGGACAGGAGCGAACACTGAAGCTTTCTTT
j_call: TRBJ1-1
v_call: TRBV5-1
d_call: TRBD1
clone_size: -

cdr3_aa: CASSQVRDIAEAFF
cdr3_nt: TGCGCCAGCAGCCAAGTCCGGGACATCGCTGAAGCTTTCTTT
j_call: TRBJ1-1
v_call: TRBV4-1
d_call: -
clone_size: once

cdr3_aa: CSVKSRDRAVSTDTQYF
cdr3_nt: TGCAGCGTCAAGTCCCGGGACAGGGCCGTAAGCACAGATACGCAGTATTTT
j_call: TRBJ2-3
v_call: TRBV29-1
d_call: TRBD1
clone_size: -

cdr3_aa: CASSHLGIGSSGANVLTF
cdr3_nt: TGTGCCAGCAGCCACCTAGGCATTGGTTCCTCTGGGGCCAACGTCCTGACTTTC
j_call: TRBJ2-6
v_call: TRBV9
d_call: -
clone_size: -

cdr3_aa: CASSVAGTGYNSPLHF
cdr3_nt: TGTGCCAGCAGCGTAGCGGGGACAGGGTATAATTCACCCCTCCACTTT
j_call: TRBJ1-6
v_call: TRBV9
d_call: TRBD1
clone_size: -

cdr3_aa: CASSSDAGQGINTGELFF
cdr3_nt: TGTGCCAGCAGCTCGGATGCGGGACAAGGGATTAACACCGGGGAGCTGTTTTTT
j_call: TRBJ2-2
v_call: TRBV7-9
d_call: -
clone_size: -

cdr3_aa: CASSPGDGGNQPQHF
cdr3_nt: TGTGCCAGCAGCCCAGGGGATGGGGGCAATCAGCCCCAGCATTTT
j_call: TRBJ1-5
v_call: TRBV7-9
d_call: -
clone_size: few

cdr3_aa: CASSEDGTELPEQYF
cdr3_nt: TGCGCCAGCAGTGAGGACGGGACAGAACTTCCCGAGCAGTACTTC
j_call: TRBJ2-7
v_call: TRBV10-1
d_call: TRBD1
clone_size: -

cdr3_aa: CASSSGTSGRGNEQFF
cdr3_nt: TGTGCCAGCAGTTCCGGGACTAGCGGGAGAGGCAATGAGCAGTTCTTC
j_call: TRBJ2-1
v_call: TRBV6-5
d_call: TRBD2
clone_size: -

cdr3_aa: CASSPGTVEGEKLFF
cdr3_nt: TGTGCCAGCAGTCCCGGGACAGTGGAGGGTGAAAAACTGTTTTTT
j_call: TRBJ1-4
v_call: TRBV28
d_call: TRBD1
clone_size: -

cdr3_aa: CASSALQGTDTQYF
cdr3_nt: TGTGCCAGCAGCGCCTTACAGGGAACAGATACGCAGTATTTT
j_call: TRBJ2-3
v_call: TRBV9
d_call: -
clone_size: once

cdr3_aa: CASSQDPGDSSGNTIYF
cdr3_nt: TGCGCCAGCAGCCAAGATCCGGGGGATTCCTCTGGAAACACCATATATTTT
j_call: TRBJ1-3
v_call: TRBV4-3
d_call: -
clone_size: -

cdr3_aa: CASSFLTGQGGDGYTF
cdr3_nt: TGTGCCAGCAGTTTCCTCACCGGGCAGGGAGGGGATGGCTACACCTTC
j_call: TRBJ1-2
v_call: TRBV6-6
d_call: -
clone_size: once

cdr3_aa: CASSILNRAGPDTQYF
cdr3_nt: TGTGCCAGCAGTATACTTAACCGGGCCGGGCCAGATACGCAGTATTTT
j_call: TRBJ2-3
v_call: TRBV28
d_call: -
clone_size: -

cdr3_aa: CASRKYYIGPEAFF
cdr3_nt: TGTGCCAGCAGGAAATACTACATAGGTCCTGAAGCTTTCTTT
j_call: TRBJ1-1
v_call: TRBV28
d_call: -
clone_size: -

cdr3_aa: CASSVGPSTRDRRAFF
cdr3_nt: TGTGCCAGCAGCGTAGGGCCTTCGACCAGGGACCGGCGGGCTTTCTTT
j_call: TRBJ1-1
v_call: TRBV9
d_call: -
clone_size: -

cdr3_aa: CAWSPRASNEQFF
cdr3_nt: TGTGCCTGGAGCCCCAGGGCAAGCAATGAGCAGTTCTTC
j_call: TRBJ2-1
v_call: TRBV30
d_call: -
clone_size: once

cdr3_aa: CASSAELATGEQYF
cdr3_nt: TGTGCCAGCAGCGCCGAATTGGCCACGGGCGAGCAGTACTTC
j_call: TRBJ2-7
v_call: TRBV9
d_call: -
clone_size: -

cdr3_aa: CAIGTGTGGQETQYF
cdr3_nt: TGTGCCATCGGGACAGGGACGGGGGGACAAGAGACCCAGTACTTC
j_call: TRBJ2-5
v_call: TRBV10-3
d_call: TRBD1
clone_size: -

cdr3_aa: CASSTRTGQVDNQPQHF
cdr3_nt: TGTGCCAGTAGTACGCGTACGGGACAGGTGGACAATCAGCCCCAGCATTTT
j_call: TRBJ1-5
v_call: TRBV19
d_call: TRBD1
clone_size: -

cdr3_aa: CASSVTLRDTEAFF
cdr3_nt: TGTGCCAGCAGTGTTACCCTGAGGGACACTGAAGCTTTCTTT
j_call: TRBJ1-1
v_call: TRBV6-1
d_call: -
clone_size: -

cdr3_aa: CATSDPGQGATDTQYF
cdr3_nt: TGTGCCACCAGCGACCCGGGACAGGGGGCTACAGATACGCAGTATTTT
j_call: TRBJ2-3
v_call: TRBV15
d_call: TRBD1
clone_size: -

cdr3_aa: CATASLMNTEAFF
cdr3_nt: TGCGCCACTGCGTCTCTGATGAACACTGAAGCTTTCTTT
j_call: TRBJ1-1
v_call: TRBV5-1
d_call: -
clone_size: -

cdr3_aa: CATDRLGGDEQYF
cdr3_nt: TGTGCCACCGATCGATTGGGGGGGGACGAGCAGTACTTC
j_call: TRBJ2-7
v_call: TRBV10-3
d_call: TRBD2
clone_size: -

cdr3_aa: CASSLEGAAEKLFF
cdr3_nt: TGTGCCAGCAGTTTAGAAGGGGCGGCTGAAAAACTGTTTTTT
j_call: TRBJ1-4
v_call: TRBV27
d_call: -
clone_size: -

cdr3_aa: CASSLRQESTDTQYF
cdr3_nt: TGTGCCAGCAGTTTAAGGCAGGAAAGCACAGATACGCAGTATTTT
j_call: TRBJ2-3
v_call: TRBV28
d_call: -
clone_size: -

cdr3_aa: CASSGLAANEQFF
cdr3_nt: TGTGCCAGCAGCGGGCTAGCGGCCAATGAGCAGTTCTTC
j_call: TRBJ2-1
v_call: TRBV9
d_call: TRBD2
clone_size: -

cdr3_aa: CASSVKHSPESPLHF
cdr3_nt: TGTGCCAGCAGCGTAAAGCACTCACCCGAATCACCCCTCCACTTT
j_call: TRBJ1-6
v_call: TRBV9
d_call: -
clone_size: once

cdr3_aa: CASRPQGFQNTGELFF
cdr3_nt: TGTGCCAGCAGGCCCCAGGGTTTCCAAAACACCGGGGAGCTGTTTTTT
j_call: TRBJ2-2
v_call: TRBV28
d_call: -
clone_size: -

cdr3_aa: CASSSRDNEQFF
cdr3_nt: TGTGCCAGCAGCAGTAGGGACAATGAGCAGTTCTTC
j_call: TRBJ2-1
v_call: TRBV7-8
d_call: -
clone_size: -

cdr3_aa: CASSYWTGEETQYF
cdr3_nt: TGTGCCAGCAGCTATTGGACAGGGGAGGAGACCCAGTACTTC
j_call: TRBJ2-5
v_call: TRBV5-6
d_call: TRBD1
clone_size: -

cdr3_aa: CASSAGTGRNYEQYF
cdr3_nt: TGTGCCAGTAGTGCCGGGACAGGGAGAAATTACGAGCAGTACTTC
j_call: TRBJ2-7
v_call: TRBV19
d_call: TRBD1
clone_size: -

cdr3_aa: CASSLKSGGYNQPQHF
cdr3_nt: TGTGCCAGCAGTTTGAAGTCTGGGGGGTACAATCAGCCCCAGCATTTT
j_call: TRBJ1-5
v_call: TRBV28
d_call: -
clone_size: -

cdr3_aa: CSVEGQGPTEAFF
cdr3_nt: TGCAGCGTTGAGGGACAGGGTCCCACTGAAGCTTTCTTT
j_call: TRBJ1-1
v_call: TRBV29-1
d_call: TRBD1
clone_size: -

cdr3_aa: CASSLQGAGNEQFF
cdr3_nt: TGCGCCAGCAGTTTACAGGGGGCGGGCAATGAGCAGTTCTTC
j_call: TRBJ2-1
v_call: TRBV4-3
d_call: TRBD1
clone_size: -

cdr3_aa: CASSPSVAYEQYF
cdr3_nt: TGTGCCAGCTCACCGTCGGTGGCCTACGAGCAGTACTTC
j_call: TRBJ2-7
v_call: TRBV18
d_call: -
clone_size: -

cdr3_aa: CASSWTSGISYEQYF
cdr3_nt: TGTGCCAGCAGCTGGACTAGCGGGATTAGCTACGAGCAGTACTTC
j_call: TRBJ2-7
v_call: TRBV6-5
d_call: TRBD2
clone_size: once